This TCR beta chain is drawn from a study of T cells in Graves' hyperthyroidism and ophthalmopathy. Template material for amplifying TCR beta CDR3 regions consisted of RNA transcripts. The HTBI primer set drove a first-round RT-PCR of the TCR CDR3. MiXCR, applied by TCRdb to the multiplex PCR reads, yields one record per CDR3 protein. Altogether 300,000 to 350,000 distinct CDR3 sequences are present, 15% to 20% being singletons, with the ten largest covering around 15%. This clonotype was detected ten times or more. Losses at the gene ends were 4 bases for V and 2 bases for J; bases not matched to a gene: 12. Per germline, CDR1 MGHRA and CDR2 YSYEKL. The CDR3 consists of 17 residues.

The receptor comes from a middle-aged woman with Graves' ophthalmopathy. Sequenced: blood. The chain couples TRBV4-1 to TRBJ1-1; 8 bases are shared with TRBD1. The CDR3 region has the DNA TGCGCCAGCAGCCCGGACAGGGACCCACTTAAAAACACTGAAGCTTTCTTT. It translates to CASSPDRDPLKNTEAFF.